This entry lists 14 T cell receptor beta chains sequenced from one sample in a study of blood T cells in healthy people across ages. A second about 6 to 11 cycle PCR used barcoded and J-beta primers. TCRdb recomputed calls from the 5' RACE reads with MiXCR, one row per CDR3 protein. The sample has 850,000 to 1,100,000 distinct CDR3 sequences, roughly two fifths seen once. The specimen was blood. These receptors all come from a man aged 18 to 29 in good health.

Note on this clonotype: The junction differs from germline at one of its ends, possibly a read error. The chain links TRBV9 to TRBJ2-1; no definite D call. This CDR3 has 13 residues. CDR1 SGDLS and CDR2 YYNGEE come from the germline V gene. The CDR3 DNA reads TGTGCCATCAGCGCGAGCTCCTACAATGAGCAGTTCTTC. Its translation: CAISASSYNEQFF.

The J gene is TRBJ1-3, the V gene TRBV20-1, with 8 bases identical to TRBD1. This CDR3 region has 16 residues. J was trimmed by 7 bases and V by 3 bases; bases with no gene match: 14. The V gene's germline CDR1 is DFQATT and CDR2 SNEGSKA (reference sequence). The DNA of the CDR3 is TGCAGTGCTAGGGAAGGCAGGGGGCTTACTCGGAACACCATATATTTT. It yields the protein CSAREGRGLTRNTIYF.

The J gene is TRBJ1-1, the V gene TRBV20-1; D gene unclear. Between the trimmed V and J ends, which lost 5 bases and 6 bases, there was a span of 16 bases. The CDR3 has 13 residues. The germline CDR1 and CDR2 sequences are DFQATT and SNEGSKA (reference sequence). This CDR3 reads CSAQRPSLPEAFF. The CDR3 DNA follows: TGCAGTGCTCAGCGGCCAAGCCTCCCTGAAGCTTTCTTT.

This chain's CDR3 is CASSLAGQGIGGNTIYF. In DNA, the CDR3 is TGTGCCAGCAGCTTAGCGGGACAGGGGATAGGGGGAAACACCATATATTTT. The chain joins TRBV7-2 to TRBJ1-3; 10 nucleotides agree with TRBD1. In germline, CDR1 is SGHTA, CDR2 FQGNSA. The CDR3 length is 17 residues. J gave up 4 bases and V 0 bases, and 6 bases lay outside the gene matches. Full variable domain (missing parts from reference TRBV7-2 and TRBJ1-3): GAGVSQSPSNKVTEKGKDVELRCDPISGHTALYWYRQSLGQGLEFLIYFQGNSAPDKSGLPSDRFSAERTGGSVSTLTIQRTQQEDSAVYLCASSLAGQGIGGNTIYFGEGSWLTVV.

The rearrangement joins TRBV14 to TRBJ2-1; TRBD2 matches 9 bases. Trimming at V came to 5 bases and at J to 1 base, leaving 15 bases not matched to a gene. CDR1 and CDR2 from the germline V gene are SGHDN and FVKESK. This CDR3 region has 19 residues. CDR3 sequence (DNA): TGTGCCAGCAGCTCTCATTTTTGGGCTAGCGGGGCTTCCTACAATGAGCAGTTCTTC. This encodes CASSSHFWASGASYNEQFF.

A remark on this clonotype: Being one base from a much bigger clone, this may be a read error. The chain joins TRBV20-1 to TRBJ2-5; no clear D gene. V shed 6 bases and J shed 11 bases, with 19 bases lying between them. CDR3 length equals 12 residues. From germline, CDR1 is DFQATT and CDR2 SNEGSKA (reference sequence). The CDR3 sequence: CSARTRYNEQYF. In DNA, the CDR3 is TGCAGTGCCAGGACCCGATACAATGAGCAGTACTTC.

The CDR3 spells CAISPRAGGSTDTQYF. CDR3 DNA sequence: TGTGCCATCAGTCCCCGAGCGGGGGGGAGCACAGATACGCAGTATTTT. The chain is built from TRBV10-3 and TRBJ2-3; 10 bases are a match to TRBD2. With V trimmed by 5 bases and J by 0 bases, 5 bases remained unmatched. CDR1 and CDR2 (germline): ENHRY, SYGVKD. CDR3 size: 16 residues.

Written as DNA, the CDR3 is TGTGCCAGCTCACCAGGACTTCCAGAGACTAGCACAGATACGCAGTATTTT. It codes for CASSPGLPETSTDTQYF. This chain connects TRBV18 to TRBJ2-3; D may be TRBD2 (5 bases). Germline-derived CDR1 and CDR2 are KGHSH and LQKENI. The germline V and J ends were trimmed by 2 bases and 0 bases, with 15 bases remaining between them. The CDR3 loop spans 17 amino acids.

The CDR3 coding sequence is TGTGCCAGCAGTGCCCTGACAGGCTACGAGCAGTACTTC. It translates to CASSALTGYEQYF. The genes are TRBV27 and TRBJ2-7; perhaps TRBD1 as D (6 bases). Germline values: CDR1 MNHEY, CDR2 SMNVEV (reference sequence). Trimming took 5 bases from V and 3 from J, leaving 11 bases between them. This CDR3 contains 13 residues.

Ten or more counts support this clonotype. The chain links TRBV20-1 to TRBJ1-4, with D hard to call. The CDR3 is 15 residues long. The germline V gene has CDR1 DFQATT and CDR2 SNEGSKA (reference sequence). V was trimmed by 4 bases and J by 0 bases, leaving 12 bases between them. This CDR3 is CSATTDGATNEKLFF. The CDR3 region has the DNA TGCAGTGCTACGACCGACGGGGCAACTAATGAAAAACTGTTTTTT.

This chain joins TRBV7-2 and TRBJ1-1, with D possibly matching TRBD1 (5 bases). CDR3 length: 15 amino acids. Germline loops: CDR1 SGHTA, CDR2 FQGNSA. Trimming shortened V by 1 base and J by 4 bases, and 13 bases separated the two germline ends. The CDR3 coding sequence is TGTGCCAGCAGCTTAGGGGAGGGGTGGGCCACTGAAGCTTTCTTT. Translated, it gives CASSLGEGWATEAFF. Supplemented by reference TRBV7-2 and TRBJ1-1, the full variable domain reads GAGVSQSPSNKVTEKGKDVELRCDPISGHTALYWYRQSLGQGLEFLIYFQGNSAPDKSGLPSDRFSAERTGGSVSTLTIQRTQQEDSAVYLCASSLGEGWATEAFFGQGTRLTVV.

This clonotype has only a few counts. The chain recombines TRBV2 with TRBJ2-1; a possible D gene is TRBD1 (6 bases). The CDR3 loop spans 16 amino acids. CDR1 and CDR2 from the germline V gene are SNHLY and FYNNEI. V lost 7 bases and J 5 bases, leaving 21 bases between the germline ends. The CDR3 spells CASTLQGPPRNNEQFF. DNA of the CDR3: TGTGCCAGCACCCTCCAGGGGCCCCCCAGAAACAATGAGCAGTTCTTC.

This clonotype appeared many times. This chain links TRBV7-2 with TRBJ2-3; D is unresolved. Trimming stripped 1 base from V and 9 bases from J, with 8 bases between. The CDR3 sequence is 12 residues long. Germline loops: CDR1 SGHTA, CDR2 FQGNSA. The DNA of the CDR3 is TGTGCCAGCAGCTTAGAGCGCCGCACGCAGTATTTT. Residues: CASSLERRTQYF.

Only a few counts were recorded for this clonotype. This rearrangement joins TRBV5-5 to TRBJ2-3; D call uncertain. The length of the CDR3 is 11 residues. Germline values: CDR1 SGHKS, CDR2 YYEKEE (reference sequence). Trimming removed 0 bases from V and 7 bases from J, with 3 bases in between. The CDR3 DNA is TGTGCCAGCAGCTTGGACTATACGCAGTATTTT. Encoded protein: CASSLDYTQYF.